This TCR beta chain was documented in a study of T cells in Graves' hyperthyroidism and ophthalmopathy. About the study: The authors collected peripheral blood at initial diagnosis, before any treatment.

This clonotype was recorded a few times. Its antigen remains unidentified. Notes on the study in general: Patients with ophthalmopathy were separated from those with stable hyperthyroidism by a 13 V-J model.

Regions amplified from RNA transcripts were the TCR beta CDR3 regions. The primer set for the first-round RT-PCR of the TCR CDR3 was HTBI. One entry per CDR3 protein, called by TCRdb with MiXCR from the multiplex PCR reads. Among roughly 710,000 distinct CDR3 sequences listed, 35% were seen once. Diagnoses rested on clinical symptoms, serum thyroxine and TRAb, thyroid ultrasound and orbital computed tomography. The source material was blood. The sequence derives from a woman aged 40 to 50 with Graves' hyperthyroidism.

The CDR3 here is CASSLGGAFSYEQYF. The CDR3, as DNA: TGTGCCAGCAGCTTGGGCGGGGCCTTCTCCTACGAGCAGTACTTC. The chain is built from TRBV5-5 and TRBJ2-7, with D possibly TRBD2 on 6 matching bases. The CDR3 covers 15 residues. The ends were cut back, 0 bases at V and 0 bases at J, with 10 bases in the middle. Germline CDR1 is SGHKS and CDR2 is YYEKEE (reference sequence).